This entry lists 12 T cell receptor beta chains sequenced from one sample in a study of T cells in Graves' hyperthyroidism and ophthalmopathy. Amplified TCR beta CDR3 regions derived from RNA transcripts. An initial round of RT-PCR targeting the TCR CDR3 relied on the HTBI primer set. Using its own MiXCR run on the multiplex PCR reads, TCRdb lists one record per CDR3 protein. The repertoire has about 500,000 distinct CDR3 sequences, about 46% of them found once; the top ten carry about two fifths. The sequenced sample was peripheral blood or thyroid tissue (not recorded which). These receptors came from an adult woman with Graves' disease, either hyperthyroidism or ophthalmopathy (not recorded which).

This clonotype came up a few times. The V gene is TRBV19, the J gene TRBJ1-5; 8 bases agree with TRBD1. V was pared by 9 bases and J by 5 bases, with 15 bases of the junction left unmatched. Per the germline V gene, CDR1 is LNHDA and CDR2 is SQIVND (reference sequence). CDR3 length: 16 residues. CDR3 in DNA: TGTGCCAGCAGTTCAACACAGGGGGACATCCATCAGCCCCAGCATTTT. This sequence encodes CASSSTQGDIHQPQHF.

The chain uses TRBV24-1 and TRBJ2-1, with 8 nucleotides matching TRBD2. Germline values: CDR1 KGHDR, CDR2 SFDVKD. The V segment lost 3 bases and the J segment 6 bases; nucleotides outside the gene matches: 9. The CDR3 spans 16 residues. DNA of the CDR3: TGTGCCACCAGTGATCTGACCGGGACTAGGACCAATGAGCAGTTCTTC. This translates into CATSDLTGTRTNEQFF.

This clonotype has a handful of counts. The chain is built from TRBV6-5 and TRBJ1-5; D gene unclear. The CDR3 contains 15 residues. Trimming pared 0 bases from V and 2 bases from J, leaving 8 bases between. Germline V CDR1 and CDR2: MNHEY, SVGAGI. The CDR3 DNA is TGTGCCAGCAGTTACTCGATTCGTGGCAATCAGCCCCAGCATTTT. It codes for CASSYSIRGNQPQHF.

A note on this clonotype: Germline and junction disagree at one end, which may indicate a read error. The CDR3 reads CASSQGGTGPETQYF. CDR3 in DNA: TGCGCCAGCAGCCAAGGGGGGACAGGGCCAGAGACCCAGTACTTC. The chain has TRBV7-2 and TRBJ2-5; 9 bases agree with TRBD1. The CDR3 consists of 15 residues. Germline assignment: CDR1 SGHTA and CDR2 FQGNSA.

This clonotype was observed a handful of times. V gene TRBV20-1 combines with J gene TRBJ1-4; D call uncertain. The CDR3 spans 10 residues. With 7 bases removed from V and 8 bases from J, the gap between germline ends came to 8 bases. Germline V gene data show CDR1 as DFQATT and CDR2 as SNEGSKA (reference sequence). CDR3 amino acids: CSVSDEKLFF. In DNA form, the CDR3 reads TGCAGTGTTTCTGACGAAAAACTGTTTTTT.

The DNA for the CDR3 is TGTGCCAGCAGCCGCGGAACTCTCGAGCAGTACTTC. This encodes CASSRGTLEQYF. This chain links TRBV7-2 with TRBJ2-7, with D unclear. The V end lost 5 bases, the J end lost 6 bases, and 11 bases lay between the germline ends. Germline-derived CDR1 and CDR2 are SGHTA and FQGNSA. The CDR3 spans 12 residues.

This clonotype was picked up many times. The CDR3 loop reads CSARDVKREQYGYTF. In DNA form, the CDR3 reads TGCAGTGCTAGAGACGTGAAGAGGGAACAATATGGCTACACCTTC. This chain uses TRBV20-1 with TRBJ1-2; unclear D gene. Germline assignment: CDR1 DFQATT and CDR2 SNEGSKA (reference sequence). The CDR3 contains 15 residues. Trimming cost V 0 bases and J 5 bases, with 16 bases left between them.

The sample holds many counts of this clonotype. This sequence joins TRBV20-1 and TRBJ1-1; 7 bases map to TRBD1. The CDR3 consists of 13 residues. J gave up 5 bases and V 3 bases, and 6 bases lay outside the gene matches. Germline V CDR1 and CDR2: DFQATT, SNEGSKA (reference sequence). DNA for the CDR3: TGCAGTGCTAGCTCGGACAGGTGGACTGAAGCTTTCTTT. Its protein is CSASSDRWTEAFF.

Comment on this clonotype: Since the CDR3 does not end with the conserved phenylalanine or tryptophan, this likely comes from a read error. It is unclear where the CDR3 begins or ends on the DNA, so no DNA is shown, and the CDR3 is as TCRdb lists it. The chain carries TRBV24-1 and TRBJ2-2; the DNA was not used to check the table's D call, TRBD2. The CDR3 spans 10 amino acids, including both terminal residues. The germline V gene encodes CDR1 KGHDR and CDR2 SFDVKD. CDR3 in amino acids: CATSDRGLAN.

Comment on this clonotype: No conserved phenylalanine or tryptophan ends this CDR3, so it is likely a read error. The V and J genes are TRBV7-3 and TRBJ1-2; 10 bases are shared with TRBD1. The CDR3 is 15 amino acids. Looked up from germline, CDR1 is SGHTA and CDR2 is FQGTGA. V was pared by 5 bases and J by 5 bases, with 8 bases of the junction left unmatched. The CDR3 loop reads CASSRGTGERYGYTL. The CDR3 coding sequence is TGTGCCAGCAGCCGAGGGACAGGGGAACGTTATGGCTACACCCTC.

This clonotype was detected ten times or more. The V call is TRBV7-9, the J call TRBJ1-1, with D possibly matching TRBD1 (6 bases). Between the trimmed V and J ends, which lost 5 bases and 3 bases, there was a span of 16 bases. The germline V gene has CDR1 SEHNR and CDR2 FQNEAQ (reference sequence). The CDR3 length is 15 residues. In nucleotides, the CDR3 is TGTGCCAGCAGCGTCTACCGGGACACCGACACTGAAGCTTTCTTT. Its protein product is CASSVYRDTDTEAFF.

The rearrangement links TRBV5-1 to TRBJ2-7, with 10 bases matching TRBD1. The J segment lost 6 bases and the V segment lost 7 bases, leaving 1 base of the junction unmatched. CDR3 length: 11 amino acids. Germline CDR1 and CDR2: SGHRS and YFSETQ. CDR3 in amino acids: CASRTGGEQYF. The CDR3, as DNA: TGCGCCAGCCGGACAGGGGGCGAGCAGTACTTC.